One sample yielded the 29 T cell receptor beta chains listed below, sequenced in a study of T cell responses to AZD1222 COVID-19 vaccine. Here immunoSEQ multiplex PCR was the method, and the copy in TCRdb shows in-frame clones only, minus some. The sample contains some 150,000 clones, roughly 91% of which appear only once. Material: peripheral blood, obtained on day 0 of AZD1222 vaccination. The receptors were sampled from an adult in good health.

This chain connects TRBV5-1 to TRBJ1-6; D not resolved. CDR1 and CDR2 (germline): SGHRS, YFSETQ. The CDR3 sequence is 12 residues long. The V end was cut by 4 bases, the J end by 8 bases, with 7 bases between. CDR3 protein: CASSNGDSPLHF. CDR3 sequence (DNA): TGCGCCAGCAGCAATGGGGATTCACCCCTCCACTTT.

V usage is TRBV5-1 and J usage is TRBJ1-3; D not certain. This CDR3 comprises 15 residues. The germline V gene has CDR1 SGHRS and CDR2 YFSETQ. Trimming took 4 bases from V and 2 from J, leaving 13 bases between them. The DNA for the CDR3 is TGCGCCAGCAGCCCAAGGGATTTTCCTGGAAACACCATATATTTT. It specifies CASSPRDFPGNTIYF.

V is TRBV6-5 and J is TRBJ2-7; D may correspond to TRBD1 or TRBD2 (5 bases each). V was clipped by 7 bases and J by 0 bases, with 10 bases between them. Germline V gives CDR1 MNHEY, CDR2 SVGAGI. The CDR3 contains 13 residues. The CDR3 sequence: CASMGEPSYEQYF. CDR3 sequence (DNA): TGTGCCAGCATGGGGGAACCCTCCTACGAGCAGTACTTC.

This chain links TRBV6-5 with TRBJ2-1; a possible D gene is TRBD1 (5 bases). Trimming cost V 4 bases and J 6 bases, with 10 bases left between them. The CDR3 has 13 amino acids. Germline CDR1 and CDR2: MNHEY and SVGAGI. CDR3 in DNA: TGTGCCAGCAGTTTACAGGACACCAATGAGCAGTTCTTC. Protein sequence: CASSLQDTNEQFF.

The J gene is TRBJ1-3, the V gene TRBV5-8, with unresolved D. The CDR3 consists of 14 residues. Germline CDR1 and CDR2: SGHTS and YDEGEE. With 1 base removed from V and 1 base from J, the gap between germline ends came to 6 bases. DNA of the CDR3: TGTGCCAGCAGCTTGAGAGATTCTGGAAACACCATATATTTT. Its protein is CASSLRDSGNTIYF. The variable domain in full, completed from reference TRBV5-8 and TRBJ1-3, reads EAGVTQSPTHLIKTRGQQATLRCSPISGHTSVYWYQQALGLGLQFLLWYDEGEERNRGNFPPRFSGRQFPNYSSELNVNALELEDSALYLCASSLRDSGNTIYFGEGSWLTVV.

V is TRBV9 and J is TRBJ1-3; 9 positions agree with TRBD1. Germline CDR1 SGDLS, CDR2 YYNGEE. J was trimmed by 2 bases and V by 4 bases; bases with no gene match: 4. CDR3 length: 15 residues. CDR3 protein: CASSQQGAAGNTIYF. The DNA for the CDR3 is TGTGCCAGCAGCCAACAGGGGGCCGCTGGAAACACCATATATTTT.

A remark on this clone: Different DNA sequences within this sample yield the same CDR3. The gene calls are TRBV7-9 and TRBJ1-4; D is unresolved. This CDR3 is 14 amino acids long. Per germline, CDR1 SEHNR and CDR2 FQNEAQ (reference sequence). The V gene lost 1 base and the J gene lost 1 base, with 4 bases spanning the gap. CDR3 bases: TGTGCCAGCAGCTTAGATCAAACTAATGAAAAACTGTTTTTT. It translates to CASSLDQTNEKLFF.

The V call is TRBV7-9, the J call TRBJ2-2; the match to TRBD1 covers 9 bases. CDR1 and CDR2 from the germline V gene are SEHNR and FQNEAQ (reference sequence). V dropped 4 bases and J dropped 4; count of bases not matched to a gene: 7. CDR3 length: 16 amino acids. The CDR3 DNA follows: TGTGCCAGCAGCTCCTGGACAGGGGTTGCCACCGGGGAGCTGTTTTTT. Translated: CASSSWTGVATGELFF.

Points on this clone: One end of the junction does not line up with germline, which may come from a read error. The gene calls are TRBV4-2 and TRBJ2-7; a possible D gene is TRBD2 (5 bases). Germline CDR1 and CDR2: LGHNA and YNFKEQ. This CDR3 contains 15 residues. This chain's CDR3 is CASTQKIGLPNEQYF. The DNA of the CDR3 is TGTGCCAGCACCCAAAAAATAGGACTCCCTAACGAGCAGTACTTC.

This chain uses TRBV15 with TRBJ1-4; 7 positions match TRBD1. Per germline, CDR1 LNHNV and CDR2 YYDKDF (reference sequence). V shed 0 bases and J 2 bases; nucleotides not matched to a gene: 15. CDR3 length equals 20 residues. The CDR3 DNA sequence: TGTGCCACCAGCAGAGACCTAACGTCTCAAGGGGGCGGCACTAATGAAAAACTGTTTTTT. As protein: CATSRDLTSQGGGTNEKLFF.

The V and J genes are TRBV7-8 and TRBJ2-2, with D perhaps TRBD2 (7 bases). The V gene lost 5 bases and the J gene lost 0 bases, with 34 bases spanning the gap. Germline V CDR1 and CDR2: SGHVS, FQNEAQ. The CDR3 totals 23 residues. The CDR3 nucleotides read TGTGCCAGCAGCCAGATCAGAGGGGGAGGGAGGGGCTCTAATCCTTCGAACACCGGGGAGCTGTTTTTT. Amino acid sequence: CASSQIRGGGRGSNPSNTGELFF.

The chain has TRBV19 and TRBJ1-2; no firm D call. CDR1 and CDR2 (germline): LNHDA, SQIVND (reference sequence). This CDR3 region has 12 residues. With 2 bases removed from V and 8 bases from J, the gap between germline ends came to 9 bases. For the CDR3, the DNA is TGTGCCAGTAGTATATGGACGGAAGGCTACACCTTC. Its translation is CASSIWTEGYTF.

The CDR3, as DNA: TGTGCCAGCAATCTTAAGGGGGGTTTAATGTATGGCTACACCTTC. Translating it yields CASNLKGGLMYGYTF. The chain employs TRBV28 and TRBJ1-2; D perhaps matches TRBD1 (6 bases). V was cut by 7 bases and J by 5 bases, with 20 bases left in between. Germline V gene sequence: CDR1 MDHEN, CDR2 SYDVKM. The CDR3 totals 15 residues.

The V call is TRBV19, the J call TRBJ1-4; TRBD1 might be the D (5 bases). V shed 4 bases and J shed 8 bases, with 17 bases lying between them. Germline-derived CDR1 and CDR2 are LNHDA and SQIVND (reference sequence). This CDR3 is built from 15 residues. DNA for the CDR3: TGTGCCAGTAGTAGCTCAGGGATGGTACGGGAAAAACTGTTTTTT. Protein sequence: CASSSSGMVREKLFF.

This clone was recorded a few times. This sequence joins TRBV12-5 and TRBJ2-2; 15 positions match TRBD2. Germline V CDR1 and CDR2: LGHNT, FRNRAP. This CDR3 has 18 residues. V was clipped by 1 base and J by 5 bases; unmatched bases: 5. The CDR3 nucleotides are TGTGCTAGTGGTTTGGGGACTAGCGGGAGGGCTTGGACCGGGGAGCTGTTTTTT. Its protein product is CASGLGTSGRAWTGELFF.

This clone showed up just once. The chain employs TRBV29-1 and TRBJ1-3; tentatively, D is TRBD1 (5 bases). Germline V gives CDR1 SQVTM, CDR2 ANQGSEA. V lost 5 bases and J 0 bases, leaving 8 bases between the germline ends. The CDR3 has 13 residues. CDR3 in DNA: TGCAGCGTTACCGGGGGCTCTGGAAACACCATATATTTT. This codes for CSVTGGSGNTIYF.

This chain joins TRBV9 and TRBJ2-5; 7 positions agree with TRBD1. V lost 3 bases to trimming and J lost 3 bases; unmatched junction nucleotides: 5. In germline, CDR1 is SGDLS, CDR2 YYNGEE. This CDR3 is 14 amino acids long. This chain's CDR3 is CASSAFDREETQYF. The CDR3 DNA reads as TGTGCCAGCAGCGCCTTCGACAGGGAAGAGACCCAGTACTTC.

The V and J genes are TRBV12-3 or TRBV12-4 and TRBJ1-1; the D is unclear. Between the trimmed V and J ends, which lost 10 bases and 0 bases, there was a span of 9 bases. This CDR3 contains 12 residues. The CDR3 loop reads CATIGLNTEAFF. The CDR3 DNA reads TGTGCCACCATCGGGCTGAACACTGAAGCTTTCTTT.

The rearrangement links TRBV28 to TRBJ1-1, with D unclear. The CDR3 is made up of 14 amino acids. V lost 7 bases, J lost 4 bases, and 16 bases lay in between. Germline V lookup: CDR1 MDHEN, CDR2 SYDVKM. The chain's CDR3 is CASITQPLSTEAFF. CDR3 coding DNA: TGTGCCAGCATCACACAGCCCCTGAGCACTGAAGCTTTCTTT.

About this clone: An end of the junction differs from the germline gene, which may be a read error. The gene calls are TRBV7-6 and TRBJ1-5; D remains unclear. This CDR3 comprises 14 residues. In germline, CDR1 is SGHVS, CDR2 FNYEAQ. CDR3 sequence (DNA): TGTGCCGGCAGCTTAGAGTGGGGCAATCAGCCCCAGCATTTT. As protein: CAGSLEWGNQPQHF.

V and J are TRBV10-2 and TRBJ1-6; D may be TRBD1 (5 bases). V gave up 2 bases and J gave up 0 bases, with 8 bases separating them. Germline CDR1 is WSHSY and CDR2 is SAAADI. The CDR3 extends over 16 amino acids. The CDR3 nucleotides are TGCGCCAGCAGTGAGCCGGGGGGCTCCTATAATTCACCCCTCCACTTT. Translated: CASSEPGGSYNSPLHF.

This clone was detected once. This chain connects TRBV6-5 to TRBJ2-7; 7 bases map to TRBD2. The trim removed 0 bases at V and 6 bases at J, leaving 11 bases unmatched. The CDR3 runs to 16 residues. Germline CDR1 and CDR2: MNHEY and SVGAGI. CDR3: CASSYSVRVGGSEQYF. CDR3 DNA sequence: TGTGCCAGCAGTTACTCGGTACGAGTCGGGGGGTCCGAGCAGTACTTC.

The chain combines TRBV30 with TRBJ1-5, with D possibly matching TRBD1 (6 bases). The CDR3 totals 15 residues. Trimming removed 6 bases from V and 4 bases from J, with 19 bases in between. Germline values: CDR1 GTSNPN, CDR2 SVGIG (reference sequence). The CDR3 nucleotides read TGTGCCTGCTCAAATACAGGGTTTGGGAATCAGCCCCAGCATTTT. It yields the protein CACSNTGFGNQPQHF.

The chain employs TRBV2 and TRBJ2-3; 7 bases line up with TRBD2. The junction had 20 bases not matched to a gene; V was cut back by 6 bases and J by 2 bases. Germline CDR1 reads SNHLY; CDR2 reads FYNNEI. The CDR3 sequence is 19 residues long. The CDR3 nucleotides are TGTGCCAGCAGGACCGGGACCCCCGGACTAGTTGGATACACAGATACGCAGTATTTT. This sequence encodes CASRTGTPGLVGYTDTQYF.

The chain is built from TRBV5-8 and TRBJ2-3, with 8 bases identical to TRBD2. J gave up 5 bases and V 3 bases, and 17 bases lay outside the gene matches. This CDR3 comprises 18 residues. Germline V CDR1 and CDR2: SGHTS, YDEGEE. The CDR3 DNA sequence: TGTGCCAGCAGCTCATGGAGGCGCACTAGCGGCCGCCTAGATACGCAGTATTTT. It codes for CASSSWRRTSGRLDTQYF.

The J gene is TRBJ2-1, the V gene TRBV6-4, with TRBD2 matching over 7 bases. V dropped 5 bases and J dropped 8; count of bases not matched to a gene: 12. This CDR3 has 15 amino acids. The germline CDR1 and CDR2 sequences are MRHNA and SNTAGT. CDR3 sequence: CASSPRGEGFHEQFF. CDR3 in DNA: TGTGCCAGCAGTCCCCGGGGGGAGGGCTTCCATGAGCAGTTCTTC.

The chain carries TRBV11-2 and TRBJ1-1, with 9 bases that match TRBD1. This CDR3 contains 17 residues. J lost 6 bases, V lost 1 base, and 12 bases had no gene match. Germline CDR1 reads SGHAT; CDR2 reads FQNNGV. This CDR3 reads CASSLVGPGQGSPEAFF. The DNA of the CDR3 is TGTGCCAGCAGCTTAGTGGGACCGGGACAGGGATCCCCTGAAGCTTTCTTT.

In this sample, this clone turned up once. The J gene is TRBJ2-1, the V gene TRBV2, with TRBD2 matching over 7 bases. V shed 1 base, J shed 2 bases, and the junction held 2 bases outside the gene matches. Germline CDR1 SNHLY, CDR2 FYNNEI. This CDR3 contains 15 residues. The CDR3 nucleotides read TGTGCCAGCAGTGAAGAAGCGGGACCCTACAATGAGCAGTTCTTC. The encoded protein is CASSEEAGPYNEQFF.

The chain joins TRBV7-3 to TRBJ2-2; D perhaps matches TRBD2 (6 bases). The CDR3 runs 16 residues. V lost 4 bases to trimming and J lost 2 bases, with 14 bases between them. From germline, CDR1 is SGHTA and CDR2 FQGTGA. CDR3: CASSSGGLTNTGELFF. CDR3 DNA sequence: TGTGCCAGCAGCTCAGGAGGACTAACCAACACCGGGGAGCTGTTTTTT. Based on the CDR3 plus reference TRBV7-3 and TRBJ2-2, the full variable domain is GAGVSQTPSNKVTEKGKYVELRCDPISGHTALYWYRQSLGQGPEFLIYFQGTGAADDSGLPNDRFFAVRPEGSVSTLKIQRTERGDSAVYLCASSSGGLTNTGELFFGEGSRLTVL.